Presented here are 3 T cell receptor beta chains from one specimen sequenced in a study of blood T cell repertoires in COVID-19. The method was immunoSEQ multiplex PCR; TCRdb's version includes in-frame clones alone and lacks a portion of them. The table records some 240,000 clones, over 60% of them present only once. Sequenced input: peripheral blood. These receptors originate from a woman in her seventies with acute or convalescent COVID-19.

This chain joins TRBV4-1 and TRBJ2-1; maybe TRBD1 (6 bases). CDR3 size: 20 residues. V lost 0 bases and J 0 bases, leaving 21 bases between the germline ends. Germline V gene data show CDR1 as MGHRA and CDR2 as YSYEKL. The CDR3 region is CASSQDRSGGGLSSYNEQFF. The DNA of the CDR3 is TGCGCCAGCAGCCAAGATCGTAGTGGGGGCGGCCTTAGCTCCTACAATGAGCAGTTCTTC.

V and J are TRBV4-3 and TRBJ2-5, with TRBD2 identical over 10 bases. After removal of 5 bases from V and 2 bases from J, the junction contained 8 bases not matched to a gene. Germline lookup yields CDR1 LGHNA and CDR2 YSLEER. There are 16 residues in the CDR3. Here the CDR3 reads CASSNQRGGVQETQYF. DNA of the CDR3: TGCGCCAGCAGCAACCAGCGGGGGGGGGTACAAGAGACCCAGTACTTC.

CDR3 in amino acids: CSVSSSQETQYF. CDR3 sequence (DNA): TGCAGCGTGTCTAGCTCCCAAGAGACCCAGTACTTC. The chain links TRBV29-1 to TRBJ2-5; D might be TRBD2 (5 bases). The V end was cut by 6 bases, the J end by 1 base, with 9 bases between. The CDR3 contains 12 residues. The germline V gene encodes CDR1 SQVTM and CDR2 ANQGSEA.